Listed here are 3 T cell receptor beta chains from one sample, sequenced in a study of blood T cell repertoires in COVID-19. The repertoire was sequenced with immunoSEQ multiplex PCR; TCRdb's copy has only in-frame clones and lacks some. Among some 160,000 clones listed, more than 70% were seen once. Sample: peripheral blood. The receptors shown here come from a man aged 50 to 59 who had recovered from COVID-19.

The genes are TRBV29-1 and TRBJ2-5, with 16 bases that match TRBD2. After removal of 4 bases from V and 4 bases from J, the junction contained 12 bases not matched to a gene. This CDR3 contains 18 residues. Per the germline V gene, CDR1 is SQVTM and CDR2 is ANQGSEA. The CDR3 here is CSVGRRGLAGGQGETQYF. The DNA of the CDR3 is TGCAGCGTTGGAAGACGGGGACTAGCGGGAGGGCAGGGAGAGACCCAGTACTTC. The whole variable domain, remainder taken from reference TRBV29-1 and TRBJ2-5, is SAVISQKPSRDICQRGTSLTIQCQVDSQVTMMFWYRQQPGQSLTLIATANQGSEATYESGFVIDKFPISRPNLTFSTLTVSNMSPEDSSIYLCSVGRRGLAGGQGETQYFGPGTRLLVL.

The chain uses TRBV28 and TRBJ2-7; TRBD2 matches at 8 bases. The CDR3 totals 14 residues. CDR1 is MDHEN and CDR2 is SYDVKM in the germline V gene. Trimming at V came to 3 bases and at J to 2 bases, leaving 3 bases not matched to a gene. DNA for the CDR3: TGTGCCAGCAGTTTTAGGACTAGCCCCTACGAGCAGTACTTC. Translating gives CASSFRTSPYEQYF. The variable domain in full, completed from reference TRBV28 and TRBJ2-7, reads DVKVTQSSRYLVKRTGEKVFLECVQDMDHENMFWYRQDPGLGLRLIYFSYDVKMKEKGDIPEGYSVSREKKERFSLILESASTNQTSMYLCASSFRTSPYEQYFGPGTRLTVT.

The CDR3 spells CASSVFAAGGPEDTQYF. The CDR3 region has the DNA TGTGCCAGCAGTGTCTTCGCAGCGGGAGGGCCGGAAGATACGCAGTATTTT. The chain links TRBV6-1 to TRBJ2-3, with 10 bases that match TRBD2. The CDR3 has 17 amino acids. The germline V gene has CDR1 MNHNS and CDR2 SASEGT. V lost 4 bases, J lost 5 bases, and 12 bases stayed unmatched.